Each of the 12 T cell receptor beta chains below was sequenced from the same sample in a study of T cells in Graves' hyperthyroidism and ophthalmopathy. RNA transcripts served as the template for amplifying TCR beta CDR3 regions. Using the HTBI primer set, a first-round RT-PCR was run on the TCR CDR3. TCRdb used MiXCR to reprocess the multiplex PCR reads, holding one entry per CDR3 protein. Among about 590,000 distinct CDR3 sequences, 12% to 15% were seen once, and the ten largest hold roughly 7.1%. Input material: blood. Source of these receptors: a woman between 18 and 29 years old with Graves' ophthalmopathy.

At least ten counts were recorded for this clonotype. The chain couples TRBV9 to TRBJ2-3; 9 bases map to TRBD2. CDR3 length: 15 amino acids. Unmatched junction bases numbered 5, after V lost 0 bases and J lost 6 bases. Germline loops: CDR1 SGDLS, CDR2 YYNGEE. This chain's CDR3 is CASSVGGGRGDTQYF. The CDR3, as DNA: TGTGCCAGCAGCGTAGGAGGCGGGAGGGGGGATACGCAGTATTTT.

This clonotype has just a few counts. The chain couples TRBV6-1 to TRBJ2-1; the match to TRBD2 covers 11 bases. CDR3 size: 16 residues. Losses at the gene ends were 2 bases for V and 6 bases for J; bases not matched to a gene: 6. Germline V CDR1 and CDR2: MNHNS, SASEGT. The CDR3 loop reads CASSERRLAGTNEQFF. The CDR3 DNA sequence: TGTGCCAGCAGTGAAAGGAGACTAGCGGGGACCAATGAGCAGTTCTTC.

This clonotype was seen many times. This chain links TRBV2 with TRBJ2-2; a weak D match, TRBD2 (5 bases). This CDR3 is 15 amino acids long. Between the trimmed V and J ends, which lost 10 bases and 2 bases, there was a span of 17 bases. Germline CDR1 and CDR2: SNHLY and FYNNEI. CDR3 coding DNA: TGTGCCACCTCACTAGAGGGATCAAACACCGGGGAGCTGTTTTTT. This codes for CATSLEGSNTGELFF.

This clonotype was seen many times. A junction end diverges from the germline sequence, so it may reflect a read error. CDR3 protein: CASSLMPDSYNEQFF. CDR3 nucleotides: TGTGCTAGCAGCTTAATGCCCGACAGCTACAATGAGCAGTTCTTC. The rearrangement uses TRBV7-7 and TRBJ2-1; possible D gene TRBD1, 5 bases. CDR3 length: 15 residues. Germline CDR1 and CDR2: SSHAT and FNYEAQ (reference sequence).

This clonotype showed up many times. The J gene is TRBJ2-1, the V gene TRBV7-2; either TRBD1 or TRBD2 may fit D (5 bases each). From germline, CDR1 is SGHTA and CDR2 FQGNSA. V lost 4 bases and J 7 bases, leaving 11 bases between the germline ends. The CDR3 covers 13 residues. The CDR3 here is CASSSLWGNEQFF. In DNA form, the CDR3 reads TGTGCCAGCAGCTCTCTTTGGGGGAATGAGCAGTTCTTC. Looking up the rest from reference TRBV7-2 and TRBJ2-1 gives the full variable domain: GAGVSQSPSNKVTEKGKDVELRCDPISGHTALYWYRQSLGQGLEFLIYFQGNSAPDKSGLPSDRFSAERTGGSVSTLTIQRTQQEDSAVYLCASSSLWGNEQFFGPGTRLTVL.

A note on this clonotype: Just one base apart from a much larger clone, this may be a read error. This chain links TRBV20-1 with TRBJ1-1, with D possibly being TRBD1 (5 bases). The CDR3 extends over 12 amino acids. Per germline, CDR1 DFQATT and CDR2 SNEGSKA (reference sequence). The CDR3 DNA reads as TGCAGTGCCCCCAGGGTTGGCACTGAAGCTTCCTTT. The encoded protein is CSAPRVGTEASF.

This clonotype came up many times. The V and J genes are TRBV20-1 and TRBJ2-5, with TRBD2 identical over 7 bases. The trim removed 7 bases at V and 3 bases at J, leaving 8 bases unmatched. The length of the CDR3 is 13 residues. CDR1 is DFQATT and CDR2 is SNEGSKA in the germline V gene (reference sequence). The CDR3 DNA reads as TGCAGTGTTTTTAGCGGGCGGAAAGAGACCCAGTACTTC. It yields the protein CSVFSGRKETQYF.

This clonotype has a count of ten or more. This chain links TRBV7-2 with TRBJ2-5; the D is unclear. With 1 base removed from V and 2 bases from J, the gap between germline ends came to 8 bases. The germline gives CDR1 SGHTA, CDR2 FQGNSA. This CDR3 is 14 amino acids long. CDR3 in amino acids: CASSLVATQETQYF. The DNA of the CDR3 is TGTGCCAGCAGCTTAGTGGCGACACAAGAGACCCAGTACTTC.

This clonotype came up many times. This chain links TRBV6-2 or TRBV6-3 with TRBJ2-2; D possibly matches TRBD1 or TRBD2 (5 bases each). Trimming left V 2 bases short and J 2 bases short, with 12 bases between. CDR1 and CDR2 (germline): MNHEY, SVGEGT. This CDR3 contains 16 residues. The CDR3 nucleotides read TGTGCCAGCAGTTACGACACTAGGGGAAACACCGGGGAGCTGTTTTTT. Translating it yields CASSYDTRGNTGELFF.

The chain has TRBV5-5 and TRBJ1-3, with a possible D match to TRBD1 (5 bases). Per germline, CDR1 SGHKS and CDR2 YYEKEE (reference sequence). The germline V and J ends were trimmed by 1 base and 2 bases, with 16 bases remaining between them. The CDR3 extends over 17 amino acids. The CDR3 DNA is TGTGCCAGCAGCTTGCAACTTAGGGCAGGGACTGGAAACACCATATATTTT. Its protein product is CASSLQLRAGTGNTIYF.

V usage is TRBV11-3 and J usage is TRBJ2-5; TRBD1 agrees at 9 bases. Germline V CDR1 and CDR2: SGHNT, YENEEA. This CDR3 comprises 15 residues. V lost 5 bases and J lost 2; bases outside the gene matches: 6. The CDR3 region has the DNA TGTGCCAGCAGCCCCCGACAGGGGGTTCAAGAGACCCAGTACTTC. It is translated as CASSPRQGVQETQYF.

The chain joins TRBV19 to TRBJ2-4, with TRBD1 as a possible D gene (6 bases). The CDR3 has 16 amino acids. V shed 7 bases and J shed 7 bases, with 23 bases lying between them. Germline V gives CDR1 LNHDA, CDR2 SQIVND (reference sequence). CDR3 region: CASNTRTVRGRNIQYF. The CDR3 DNA is TGTGCCAGTAATACAAGGACAGTCCGAGGACGGAACATTCAGTACTTC. Complete variable domain (other parts from reference TRBV19 and TRBJ2-4): DGGITQSPKYLFRKEGQNVTLSCEQNLNHDAMYWYRQDPGQGLRLIYYSQIVNDFQKGDIAEGYSVSREKKESFPLTVTSAQKNPTAFYLCASNTRTVRGRNIQYFGAGTRLSVL.